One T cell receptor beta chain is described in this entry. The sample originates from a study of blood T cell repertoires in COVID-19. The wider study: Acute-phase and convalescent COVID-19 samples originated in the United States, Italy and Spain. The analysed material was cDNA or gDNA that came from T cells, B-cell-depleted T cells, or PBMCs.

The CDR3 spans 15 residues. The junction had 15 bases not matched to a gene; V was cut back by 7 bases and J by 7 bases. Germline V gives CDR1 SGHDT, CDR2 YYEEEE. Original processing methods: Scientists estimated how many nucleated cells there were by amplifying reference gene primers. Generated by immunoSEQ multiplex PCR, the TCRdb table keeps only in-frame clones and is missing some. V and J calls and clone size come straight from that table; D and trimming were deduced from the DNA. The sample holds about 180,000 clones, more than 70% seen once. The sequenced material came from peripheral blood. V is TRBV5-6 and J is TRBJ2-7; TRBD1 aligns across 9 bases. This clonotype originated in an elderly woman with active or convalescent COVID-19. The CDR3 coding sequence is TGTGCCAGCTTTCCTACGGGACAGGGAAGAGGGGAGCAGTACTTC. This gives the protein CASFPTGQGRGEQYF.